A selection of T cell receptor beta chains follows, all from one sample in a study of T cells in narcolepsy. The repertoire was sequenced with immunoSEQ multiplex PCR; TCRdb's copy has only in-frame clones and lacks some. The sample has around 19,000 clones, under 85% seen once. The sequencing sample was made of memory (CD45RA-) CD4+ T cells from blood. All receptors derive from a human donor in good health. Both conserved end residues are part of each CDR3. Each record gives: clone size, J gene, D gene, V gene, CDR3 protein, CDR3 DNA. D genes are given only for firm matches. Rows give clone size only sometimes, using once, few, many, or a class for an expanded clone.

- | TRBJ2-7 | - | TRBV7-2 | CASSSAGQYEQYF | TGTGCCAGCAGCAGCGCGGGGCAATACGAGCAGTACTTC
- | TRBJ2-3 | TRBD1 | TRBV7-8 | CASSPQTGGIADTQYF | TGTGCCAGCAGCCCGCAGACAGGGGGTATCGCGGATACGCAGTATTTT
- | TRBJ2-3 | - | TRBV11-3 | CASSLDLGNTQYF | TGTGCCAGCAGCTTAGATCTTGGAAATACGCAGTATTTT
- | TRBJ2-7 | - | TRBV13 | CASSLLDSSYEQYF | TGTGCCAGCAGCTTGTTAGACAGCTCCTACGAGCAGTACTTC
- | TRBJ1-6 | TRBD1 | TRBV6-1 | CASSNRGQASPLHF | TGTGCCAGCAGTAACAGGGGTCAGGCTTCACCCCTCCACTTT
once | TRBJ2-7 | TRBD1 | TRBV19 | CASSRTAGTGSSYEQYF | TGTGCCAGTAGTAGAACTGCCGGGACAGGGTCCTCCTACGAGCAGTACTTC
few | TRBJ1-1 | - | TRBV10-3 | CAISERGGFTEAFF | TGTGCCATCAGTGAGAGGGGGGGGTTCACTGAAGCTTTCTTT
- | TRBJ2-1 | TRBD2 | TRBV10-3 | CAISEPPGSGGFNEQFF | TGTGCCATCAGTGAGCCCCCAGGGAGCGGGGGATTCAATGAGCAGTTCTTC
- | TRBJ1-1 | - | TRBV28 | CASSWANRNTEAFF | TGTGCCAGCAGTTGGGCCAATCGGAACACTGAAGCTTTCTTT
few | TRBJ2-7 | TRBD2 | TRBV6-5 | CASSYQGLAAYEQYF | TGTGCCAGCAGTTACCAGGGACTAGCGGCCTACGAGCAGTACTTC
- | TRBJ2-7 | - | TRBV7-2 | CASSLDPLKQYF | TGTGCCAGCAGCTTAGATCCCCTTAAGCAGTACTTC
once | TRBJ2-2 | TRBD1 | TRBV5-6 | CASSPTDRSNTGELFF | TGTGCCAGCAGCCCAACGGACAGGTCGAACACCGGGGAGCTGTTTTTT
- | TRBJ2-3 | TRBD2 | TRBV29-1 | CSVAFPSGNTDTQYF | TGCAGCGTTGCCTTTCCAAGCGGGAACACAGATACGCAGTATTTT
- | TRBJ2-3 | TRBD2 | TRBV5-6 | CASSLYTSGGTDTQYF | TGTGCCAGCAGCTTGTATACTAGCGGGGGCACAGATACGCAGTATTTT
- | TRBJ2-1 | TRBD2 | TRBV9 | CASSVDLLANEQFF | TGTGCCAGCAGCGTAGATTTACTAGCGAATGAGCAGTTCTTC
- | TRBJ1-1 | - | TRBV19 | CASMGDTEAFF | TGTGCCAGTATGGGGGACACTGAAGCTTTCTTT
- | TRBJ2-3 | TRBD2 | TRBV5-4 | CASSYGTSGGTDTQYF | TGTGCCAGCAGCTATGGGACTAGCGGGGGCACAGATACGCAGTATTTT
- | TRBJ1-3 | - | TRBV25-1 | CASSVSGSGNTIYF | TGTGCCAGCAGTGTCTCCGGGTCTGGAAACACCATATATTTT
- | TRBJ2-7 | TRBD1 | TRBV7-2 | CASSPRQGRSYEQYF | TGTGCCAGCAGCCCACGACAGGGGAGGTCCTACGAGCAGTACTTC
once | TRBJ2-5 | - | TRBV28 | CASRPASRETQYF | TGTGCCAGCCGACCGGCTAGCCGGGAGACCCAGTACTTC
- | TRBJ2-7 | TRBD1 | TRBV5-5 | CASSLDRVYEQYF | TGTGCCAGCAGCCTTGACAGGGTCTACGAGCAGTACTTC
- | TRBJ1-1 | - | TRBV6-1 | CASGQQGGYAEAFF | TGTGCCAGCGGACAACAGGGAGGATACGCTGAAGCTTTCTTT
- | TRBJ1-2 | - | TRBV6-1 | CASSAGLLNYGYTF | TGTGCCAGCAGCGCGGGACTCCTTAACTATGGCTACACCTTC
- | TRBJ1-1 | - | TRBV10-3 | CAISEPEQGNTEAFF | TGTGCCATCAGTGAGCCGGAACAGGGCAACACTGAAGCTTTCTTT
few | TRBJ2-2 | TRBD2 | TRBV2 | CASRYSGSGYTGELFF | TGTGCCAGCAGATATAGCGGGAGCGGGTACACCGGGGAGCTGTTTTTT
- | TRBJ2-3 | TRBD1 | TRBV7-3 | CASSSSDRGPTDTQYF | TGTGCCAGCAGCTCGAGTGACAGGGGGCCGACAGATACGCAGTATTTT
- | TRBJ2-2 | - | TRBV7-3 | CASSPDPNTGELFF | TGTGCCAGCAGTCCGGACCCGAACACCGGGGAGCTGTTTTTT
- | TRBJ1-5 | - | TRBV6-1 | CASSFGRGNQPQHF | TGTGCCAGCAGCTTTGGAAGGGGCAATCAGCCCCAGCATTTT
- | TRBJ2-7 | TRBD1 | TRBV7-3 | CASSPTSRQGAKQYF | TGTGCCAGCAGCCCCACTTCTAGACAGGGTGCTAAGCAGTACTTC
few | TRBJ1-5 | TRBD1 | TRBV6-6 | CASSYDREEQPQHF | TGTGCCAGCAGTTACGACAGGGAGGAACAGCCCCAGCATTTT
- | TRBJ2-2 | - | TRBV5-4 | CASSYYKDTGELFF | TGTGCCAGCAGCTACTACAAGGACACCGGGGAGCTGTTCTTT
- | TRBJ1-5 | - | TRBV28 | CASSRAGQPQHF | TGTGCCAGCAGTCGCGCCGGACAGCCCCAGCATTTT
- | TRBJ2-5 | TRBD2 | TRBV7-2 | CASSSQLAGGSQETQYF | TGTGCCAGCAGCTCCCAATTAGCGGGAGGCTCTCAAGAGACCCAGTACTTC
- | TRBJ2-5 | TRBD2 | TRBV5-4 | CASSAPGLAEETQYF | TGTGCCAGCAGCGCGCCGGGACTAGCGGAAGAGACCCAGTACTTC
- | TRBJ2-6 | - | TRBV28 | CASSPPPTGHLSSGANVLTF | TGTGCCAGCAGTCCTCCTCCAACAGGGCACCTTAGCTCTGGGGCCAACGTCCTGACTTTC
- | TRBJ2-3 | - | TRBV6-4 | CASSARWGDTQYF | TGTGCCAGCAGTGCCAGATGGGGAGATACGCAGTATTTT
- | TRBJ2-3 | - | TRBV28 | CASSLSPPPDTQYF | TGTGCCAGCAGTTTATCGCCCCCCCCAGATACGCAGTATTTT
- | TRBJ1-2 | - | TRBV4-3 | CASSQDRLSWGLAGYTF | TGCGCCAGCAGCCAAGATAGGTTGAGTTGGGGGCTTGCTGGCTACACCTTC
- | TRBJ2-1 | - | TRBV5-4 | CASSQGLASYNEQFF | TGCGCCAGCAGCCAAGGCCTAGCCTCCTACAATGAGCAGTTCTTC
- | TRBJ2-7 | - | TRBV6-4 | CASAGSYEQYF | TGTGCCAGCGCCGGCAGCTACGAGCAGTACTTC
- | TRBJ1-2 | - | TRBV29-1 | CSVEADSYGYTF | TGCAGCGTTGAAGCAGACAGCTATGGCTACACCTTC